Below, 15 T cell receptor beta chains from the same sample are listed, as sequenced in a study of shared clonotypes between healthy human individuals (dated by TCRdb to 2020 to 2022). Libraries were built with the immunoSEQ multiplex PCR assay. TCRdb retrieved this table from immuneACCESS and kept in-frame rearrangements only. Not all clones are present; in checked studies, unresolved V genes account for under half, and no reason is known for the remainder. A total of around 700,000 clones appear in this sample, 73% of them only once. Together, the top ten hold more than 1.5% of the sample. What was sequenced was memory CD4+ T cells sorted from blood. The intended sense of this specimen's cell subset or site label: CD45RA-negative fraction. Receptors were obtained from a woman aged 25-40 years in good health.

This clone was counted between two and nine times. The rearrangement links TRBV4-1 to TRBJ1-2; D possibly corresponds to TRBD1 (5 bases). The V gene lost 5 bases and the J gene lost 1 base, with 11 bases spanning the gap. The CDR3 totals 14 residues. CDR1 is MGHRA, CDR2 YSYEKL, per germline. The CDR3 coding sequence is TGCGCCAGCAGCGGCCGGGACGATAACTATGGCTACACCTTC. Translated, it gives CASSGRDDNYGYTF.

The rearrangement links TRBV2 to TRBJ2-1, with 9 bases lining up with TRBD2. The trim removed 5 bases at V and 9 bases at J, leaving 14 bases unmatched. The CDR3 is 16 residues long. The germline V gene has CDR1 SNHLY and CDR2 FYNNEI. The CDR3 coding sequence is TGTGCCAGCAGTCCTATAGGGGCGGGAGGGCCGGTTGAGCAGTTCTTC. It encodes CASSPIGAGGPVEQFF.

A single count supports this clone. The V gene is TRBV5-4, the J gene TRBJ2-1; possible D gene TRBD2, 6 bases. Germline-derived CDR1 and CDR2 are SGHNT and YYREEE (reference sequence). CDR3 length equals 16 residues. Deletions cut 0 bases from V and 5 bases from J, with 15 bases between. The CDR3 region is CASSLGRADYDNEQFF. The CDR3, as DNA: TGTGCCAGCAGCTTGGGCCGTGCGGACTACGACAATGAGCAGTTCTTC.

This chain connects TRBV25-1 to TRBJ1-2, with a tentative D call TRBD1 (6 bases). V was cut by 5 bases and J by 8 bases, with 12 bases left in between. CDR1 and CDR2 from the germline V gene are MGHDK and SYGVNS. This CDR3 has 12 residues. The CDR3 region is CASSQGIGGYTF. In DNA form, the CDR3 reads TGTGCCAGCAGTCAGGGGATAGGCGGCTACACCTTC.

This rearrangement joins TRBV5-1 to TRBJ2-1; TRBD2 agrees at 7 bases. V trimming: 7 bases; J trimming: 0 bases; junction bases outside the gene matches: 7. CDR3 length: 15 amino acids. CDR1 and CDR2 from the germline V gene are SGHRS and YFSETQ. Here the CDR3 DNA reads TGCGCCAGCTCAGCGGGGTTCAACTCCTACAATGAGCAGTTCTTC. This codes for CASSAGFNSYNEQFF.

The chain carries TRBV7-2 and TRBJ2-7, with D uncertain. The CDR3 is 15 amino acids. Deletions cut 0 bases from V and 2 bases from J, with 11 bases between. From germline, CDR1 is SGHTA and CDR2 FQGNSA. The CDR3 loop is CASSLAGTSTYEQYF. CDR3 DNA: TGTGCCAGCAGCTTAGCCGGTACCTCGACCTACGAGCAGTACTTC.

J is TRBJ2-7 and V is TRBV27; D unclear. The CDR3 consists of 13 residues. The germline V gene encodes CDR1 MNHEY and CDR2 SMNVEV (reference sequence). V was clipped by 4 bases and J by 1 base, with 8 bases between them. The CDR3 protein is CASSSSGSYEQYF. CDR3 nucleotides: TGTGCCAGCAGTTCCAGTGGTTCCTACGAGCAGTACTTC.

The rearrangement uses TRBV7-2 and TRBJ2-3; D may be TRBD2 (6 bases). Germline CDR1 is SGHTA and CDR2 is FQGNSA. The V gene lost 5 bases and the J gene lost 5 bases, with 14 bases spanning the gap. The CDR3 runs 14 residues. CDR3 in amino acids: CASSAGGGRDTQYF. The CDR3, as DNA: TGTGCCAGCAGCGCTGGTGGGGGGAGAGATACGCAGTATTTT.

In this sample, this clone turned up a few times. The gene calls are TRBV15 and TRBJ1-5; 7 nucleotides match TRBD1. Germline-derived CDR1 and CDR2 are LNHNV and YYDKDF (reference sequence). The CDR3 sequence is 15 residues long. With 1 base clipped from V and 4 bases from J, the junction kept 4 bases outside the gene matches. CDR3 loop: CATSRGSQGNQPQHF. The CDR3 DNA reads as TGTGCCACCAGCAGAGGATCACAGGGGAATCAGCCCCAGCATTTT.

The CDR3 nucleotides are TGCAGCGTTGGGGCTGAAGCTTTCTTT. Translated: CSVGAEAFF. The rearrangement links TRBV29-1 to TRBJ1-1, with no clear D. V was pared by 4 bases and J by 6 bases, with 3 bases between. Germline-derived CDR1 and CDR2 are SQVTM and ANQGSEA. This CDR3 region has 9 residues.

The chain joins TRBV6-6 to TRBJ2-6; D gene ambiguous. The CDR3 runs 15 residues. Trimming shortened V by 4 bases and J by 2 bases, and 9 bases separated the two germline ends. Per germline, CDR1 MNHNY and CDR2 SVGAGI (reference sequence). CDR3 sequence reads: CASSWPNPGANVLTF. The CDR3 DNA reads as TGTGCCAGCAGTTGGCCGAACCCTGGGGCCAACGTCCTGACTTTC.

The V gene is TRBV27, the J gene TRBJ1-2; 10 nucleotides agree with TRBD1. The CDR3 has 14 residues. Germline V lookup: CDR1 MNHEY, CDR2 SMNVEV (reference sequence). Trimming at V came to 6 bases and at J to 6 bases, leaving 7 bases not matched to a gene. CDR3 region: CASRRQGAGDGYTF. CDR3 DNA: TGTGCCAGCAGGCGACAGGGGGCGGGAGATGGCTACACCTTC.

This chain uses TRBV29-1 with TRBJ1-2; D is possibly TRBD1 (6 bases). Germline V gene sequence: CDR1 SQVTM, CDR2 ANQGSEA. The V gene lost 8 bases and the J gene lost 6 bases, with 16 bases spanning the gap. The CDR3 totals 12 residues. CDR3 bases: TGCAGCTGTTCCAGGGGCCGAAATGGCTACACCTTC. Its translation: CSCSRGRNGYTF.

This chain connects TRBV5-1 to TRBJ1-3, with 7 bases lining up with TRBD1. J was trimmed by 0 bases and V by 2 bases; bases with no gene match: 8. Germline V gene data show CDR1 as SGHRS and CDR2 as YFSETQ. The CDR3 runs to 17 residues. Written as DNA, the CDR3 is TGCGCCAGCAGCTTTGGGACAGCCACACACTCTGGAAACACCATATATTTT. Translation gives CASSFGTATHSGNTIYF.

The chain joins TRBV7-6 to TRBJ2-7; 10 nucleotides match TRBD1. The junction had 8 bases not matched to a gene; V was cut back by 3 bases and J by 6 bases. The germline V gene encodes CDR1 SGHVS and CDR2 FNYEAQ. The CDR3 loop spans 15 amino acids. The CDR3 is CASSFNRDRGGEQYF. The CDR3 DNA sequence: TGTGCCAGCAGCTTCAACCGGGACAGGGGAGGCGAGCAGTACTTC.